The rows below give T cell receptor beta chains drawn from one sample of a study of human T cells and chemical hapten exposure. TCRdb reanalysed the RACE reads using MiXCR and keeps one entry per CDR3 protein. The table records about 77,000 distinct CDR3 sequences, 8.5% to 9.5% of them present only once. The sample comprised whole blood. These receptors were collected from a female donor in good health. Some clones in this sample may be carry-over from other donors' samples. CDR3s include the opening cysteine and the closing phenylalanine or tryptophan. The order of the fields is CDR3 protein, CDR3 DNA, D gene, V gene, J gene, clone size. The D gene is left open where the match is weak. Rows give clone size only sometimes, using once, few, many, or a class for an expanded clone.

CDR3: CASSQDGGSYNEQFF; DNA: TGTGCCAGCAGCCAGGATGGAGGCTCCTACAATGAGCAGTTCTTC; D: -; V: TRBV7-2; J: TRBJ2-1; size: -
CDR3: CASSQGDGNEKLFF; DNA: TGTGCCAGCAGCCAAGGGGACGGCAATGAAAAACTGTTTTTT; D: -; V: TRBV3-1; J: TRBJ1-4; size: -
CDR3: CASSDRENIQYF; DNA: TGTGCCAGCAGTGACAGGGAAAACATTCAGTACTTC; D: -; V: TRBV2; J: TRBJ2-4; size: many
CDR3: CASSPGRPYGYTF; DNA: TGTGCCAGCTCACCGGGCCGGCCCTATGGCTACACCTTC; D: -; V: TRBV18; J: TRBJ1-2; size: -
CDR3: CASSLIAATNEKLFF; DNA: TGTGCCAGCAGTCTAATAGCGGCAACGAATGAAAAACTGTTTTTT; D: -; V: TRBV12-3/TRBV12-4; J: TRBJ1-4; size: many
CDR3: CASSLDRGWKPQHF; DNA: TGTGCCAGCAGCTTAGACAGGGGGTGGAAGCCCCAGCATTTT; D: TRBD1; V: TRBV7-2; J: TRBJ1-5; size: few
CDR3: CASSFAPWTGGKNSPLHF; DNA: TGTGCCAGCAGCTTCGCCCCTTGGACAGGAGGAAAAAATTCACCCCTCCACTTT; D: TRBD1; V: TRBV7-6; J: TRBJ1-6; size: -
CDR3: CASSLVNTDTQYF; DNA: TGTGCCAGCAGCTTAGTAAACACAGATACGCAGTATTTT; D: -; V: TRBV7-6; J: TRBJ2-3; size: many
CDR3: CASSPNLGGPQETQYF; DNA: TGCGCCAGCAGCCCGAACCTTGGGGGGCCCCAAGAGACCCAGTACTTC; D: -; V: TRBV5-1; J: TRBJ2-5; size: many
CDR3: CASSPRRGWAVNTEAFF; DNA: TGTGCCAGCAGTCCCCGACGGGGATGGGCAGTGAACACTGAAGCTTTCTTT; D: -; V: TRBV12-3/TRBV12-4; J: TRBJ1-1; size: -
CDR3: CASSFGSDDTQYF; DNA: TGCGCCAGCAGCTTTGGTTCTGACGATACGCAGTATTTT; D: -; V: TRBV5-1; J: TRBJ2-3; size: -
CDR3: CSVATGRTEAFF; DNA: TGCAGCGTTGCTACAGGTCGCACTGAAGCTTTCTTT; D: -; V: TRBV29-1; J: TRBJ1-1; size: -
CDR3: CASSPGQGIRDTEAFF; DNA: TGTGCCAGCAGTCCCGGACAGGGTATCAGGGACACTGAAGCTTTCTTT; D: TRBD1; V: TRBV6-1; J: TRBJ1-1; size: few
CDR3: CASSFDSGGPFPYEQYF; DNA: TGTGCCAGCAGTTTTGATAGCGGGGGTCCCTTCCCCTACGAGCAGTACTTC; D: TRBD2; V: TRBV28; J: TRBJ2-7; size: many
CDR3: CASSPGQTSNQPQHF; DNA: TGTGCCAGCAGCCCCGGACAAACTAGCAATCAGCCCCAGCATTTT; D: -; V: TRBV4-2; J: TRBJ1-5; size: many
CDR3: CASSQRDRGIFGNQPQHF; DNA: TGTGCCAGCAGCCAAAGGGACAGGGGGATTTTTGGCAATCAGCCCCAGCATTTT; D: TRBD1; V: TRBV7-4; J: TRBJ1-5; size: few
CDR3: CASSPGVEQYF; DNA: TGTGCCAGCAGTCCAGGTGTCGAGCAGTACTTC; D: -; V: TRBV12-3/TRBV12-4; J: TRBJ2-7; size: few
CDR3: CASSPEGGGYGYTF; DNA: TGTGCCAGCAGCCCCGAGGGGGGCGGCTATGGCTACACCTTC; D: -; V: TRBV7-9; J: TRBJ1-2; size: -
CDR3: CASTRGGRAAREQYF; DNA: TGTGCCAGCACCCGGGGCGGGCGCGCCGCTCGCGAGCAGTACTTC; D: -; V: TRBV6-5; J: TRBJ2-7; size: -
CDR3: CASSWGGRDTQYF; DNA: TGTGCCAGCAGCTGGGGGGGAAGAGATACGCAGTATTTT; D: TRBD2; V: TRBV7-2; J: TRBJ2-3; size: -
CDR3: CSVERGGTNTEAFF; DNA: TGCAGCGTTGAACGAGGGGGTACGAACACTGAAGCTTTCTTT; D: -; V: TRBV29-1; J: TRBJ1-1; size: few
CDR3: CAISRDRTSYEQYF; DNA: TGTGCCATCAGTAGGGACAGGACCTCCTACGAGCAGTACTTC; D: TRBD1; V: TRBV10-3; J: TRBJ2-7; size: many